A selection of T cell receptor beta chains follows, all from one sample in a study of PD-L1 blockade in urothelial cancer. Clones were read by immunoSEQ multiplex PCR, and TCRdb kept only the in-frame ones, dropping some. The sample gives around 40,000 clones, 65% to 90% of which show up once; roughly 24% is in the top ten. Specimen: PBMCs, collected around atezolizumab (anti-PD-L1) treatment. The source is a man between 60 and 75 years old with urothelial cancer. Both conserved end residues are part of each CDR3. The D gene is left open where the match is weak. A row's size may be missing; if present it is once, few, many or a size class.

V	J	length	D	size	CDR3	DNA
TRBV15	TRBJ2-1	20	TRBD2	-	CATSRVPGLAGGYSYNEQFF	TGTGCCACCAGCAGAGTCCCAGGACTAGCGGGGGGATACTCCTACAATGAGCAGTTCTTC
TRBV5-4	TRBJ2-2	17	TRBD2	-	CASSSGTSGRDTGELFF	TGTGCCAGCAGCTCTGGGACTAGCGGGAGGGACACCGGGGAGCTGTTTTTT
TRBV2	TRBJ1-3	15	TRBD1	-	CASSVQGVSGNTIYF	TGTGCCAGCAGTGTGCAGGGGGTCTCTGGAAACACCATATATTTT
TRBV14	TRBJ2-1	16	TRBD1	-	CASSRATGANYNEQFF	TGTGCCAGCAGCCGGGCGACAGGGGCCAACTACAATGAGCAGTTCTTC
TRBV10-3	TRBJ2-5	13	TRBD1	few	CAISYRGQETQYF	TGTGCCATCAGTTACAGGGGCCAAGAGACCCAGTACTTC
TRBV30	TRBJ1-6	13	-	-	CAWSRQENSPLHF	TGTGCCTGGAGTCGACAGGAAAATTCACCCCTCCACTTT
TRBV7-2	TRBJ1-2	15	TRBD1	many	CASSTQGATNYGYTF	TGTGCCAGCAGCACACAGGGGGCCACTAACTATGGCTACACCTTC
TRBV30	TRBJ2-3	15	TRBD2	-	CAWSKLAGATDTQYF	TGTGCCTGGAGTAAACTAGCGGGCGCCACAGATACGCAGTATTTT
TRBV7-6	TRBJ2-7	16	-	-	CASSLGVDRRTYEQYF	TGTGCCAGCAGCTTAGGAGTAGACAGGCGTACCTACGAGCAGTACTTC
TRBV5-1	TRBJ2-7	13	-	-	CASSLDSGPEQYF	TGCGCCAGCAGCTTGGATTCAGGGCCCGAGCAGTACTTC
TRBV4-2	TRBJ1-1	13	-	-	CASSQGQVTEAFF	TGTGCCAGCAGCCAAGGACAGGTAACTGAAGCTTTCTTT
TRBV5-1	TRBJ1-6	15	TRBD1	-	CASSSGTGDHSPLHF	TGCGCCAGCAGCTCGGGGACAGGGGACCACTCACCCCTCCACTTT
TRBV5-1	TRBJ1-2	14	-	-	CASTSTAANYGYTF	TGCGCCAGCACCTCGACAGCAGCTAACTATGGCTACACCTTC
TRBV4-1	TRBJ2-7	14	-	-	CASSQAHNSYEQYF	TGCGCCAGCAGCCAAGCCCACAACTCCTACGAGCAGTACTTC
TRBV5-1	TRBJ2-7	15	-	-	CASSSPMTGHYEQYF	TGCGCCAGCAGCTCCCCTATGACAGGCCATTACGAGCAGTACTTC
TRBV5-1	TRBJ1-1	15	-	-	CASSFGKSGNTEAFF	TGCGCCAGCAGCTTCGGTAAATCGGGAAACACTGAAGCTTTCTTT
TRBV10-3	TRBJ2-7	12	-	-	CATQEGSYEQYF	TGTGCCACCCAAGAGGGCTCCTACGAGCAGTACTTC
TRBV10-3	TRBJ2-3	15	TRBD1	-	CAINVDRTSTDTQYF	TGTGCCATCAATGTGGACAGGACAAGCACAGATACGCAGTATTTT
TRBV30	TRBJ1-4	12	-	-	CAWTAGGEKLFF	TGTGCCTGGACGGCGGGCGGTGAAAAACTGTTTTTT
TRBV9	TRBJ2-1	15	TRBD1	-	CASSVGQGISNEQFF	TGTGCCAGCAGCGTAGGACAGGGGATCTCCAATGAGCAGTTCTTC
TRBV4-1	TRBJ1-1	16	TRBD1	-	CASSQDRGTGNTEAFF	TGCGCCAGCAGCCAAGATAGGGGGACAGGGAACACTGAAGCTTTCTTT
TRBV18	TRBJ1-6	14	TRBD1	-	CASSRDRGDSPLHF	TGTGCCAGCTCAAGGGACAGGGGTGATTCACCCCTCCACTTT
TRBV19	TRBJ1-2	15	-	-	CASSRVPQTGLGYTF	TGTGCCAGTAGTCGCGTACCTCAGACAGGACTCGGCTACACCTTC
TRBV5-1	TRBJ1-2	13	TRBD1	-	CASSPGQGVGYTF	TGCGCCAGCAGCCCGGGACAGGGAGTAGGCTACACCTTC
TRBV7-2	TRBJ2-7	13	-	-	CASSYRAPGWQYF	TGTGCCAGCAGCTACAGGGCCCCTGGGTGGCAGTACTTC
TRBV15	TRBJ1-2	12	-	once	CATSLRDYGYTF	TGTGCCACCAGTCTGCGGGACTATGGCTACACCTTC
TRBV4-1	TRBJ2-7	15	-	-	CASSQVNLRSPEQYF	TGCGCCAGCAGCCAAGTTAACCTACGATCCCCCGAGCAGTACTTC
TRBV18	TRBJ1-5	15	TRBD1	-	CASSPTGGGNQPQHF	TGTGCCAGCTCTCCCACAGGGGGAGGTAATCAGCCCCAGCATTTT
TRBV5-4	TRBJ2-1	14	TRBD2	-	CASSPGVAGDEQFF	TGTGCCAGCAGCCCCGGGGTAGCGGGAGATGAGCAGTTCTTC
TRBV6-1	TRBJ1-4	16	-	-	CASSETQGTGFEKLFF	TGTGCCAGCAGTGAGACTCAGGGAACAGGGTTTGAAAAACTGTTTTTT
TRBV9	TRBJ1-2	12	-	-	CASSVVSLGYTF	TGTGCCAGCAGCGTGGTTAGTCTCGGCTACACCTTC
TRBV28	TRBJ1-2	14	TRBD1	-	CASSLTGGNYGYTF	TGTGCCAGCAGTCTAACAGGGGGAAACTATGGCTACACCTTC
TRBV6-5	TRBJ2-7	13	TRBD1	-	CASRRDRGREQYF	TGTGCCAGCAGGCGGGACAGGGGTCGCGAGCAGTACTTC
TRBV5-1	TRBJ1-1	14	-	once	CASSPGHMNTEAFF	TGCGCCAGCAGCCCGGGACATATGAACACTGAAGCTTTCTTT
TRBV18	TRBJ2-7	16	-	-	CASSHTGIRSSYEQYF	TGTGCCAGCTCACATACAGGGATCCGGAGCTCCTACGAGCAGTACTTC
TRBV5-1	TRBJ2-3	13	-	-	CASSLVSPDTQYF	TGCGCCAGCAGCTTGGTATCCCCAGATACGCAGTATTTT
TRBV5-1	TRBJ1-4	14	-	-	CASTLGATNEKLFF	TGCGCCAGCACCCTAGGTGCAACTAATGAAAAACTGTTTTTT
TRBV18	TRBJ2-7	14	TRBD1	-	CASSLGTASYEQYF	TGTGCCAGCTCACTCGGGACAGCATCCTACGAGCAGTACTTC
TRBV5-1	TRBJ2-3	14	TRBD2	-	CASSLDGGRDTQYF	TGCGCCAGCAGCTTGGACGGGGGGAGAGATACGCAGTATTTT
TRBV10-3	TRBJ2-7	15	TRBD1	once	CAISESQGAGYEQYF	TGTGCCATCAGTGAGTCGCAGGGGGCTGGTTACGAGCAGTACTTC
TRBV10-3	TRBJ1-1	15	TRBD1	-	CAISRTGGVGTEAFF	TGTGCCATCAGCCGGACAGGGGGCGTTGGGACTGAAGCTTTCTTT
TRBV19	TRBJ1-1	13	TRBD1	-	CASGDSPNPEAFF	TGTGCCAGCGGGGACAGCCCGAACCCTGAAGCTTTCTTT
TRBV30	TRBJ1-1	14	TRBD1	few	CAWKGTGTNTEAFF	TGTGCCTGGAAAGGGACAGGGACGAACACTGAAGCTTTCTTT
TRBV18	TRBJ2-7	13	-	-	CASSPVAGYEQYF	TGTGCCAGCTCACCAGTCGCGGGATACGAGCAGTACTTC
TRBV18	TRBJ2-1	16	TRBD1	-	CASSLGTGASYNEQFF	TGTGCCAGCTCACTAGGGACAGGGGCTTCCTACAATGAGCAGTTCTTC
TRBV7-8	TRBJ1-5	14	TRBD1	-	CASSHGQESQPQHF	TGTGCCAGCAGCCATGGACAGGAAAGTCAGCCCCAGCATTTT
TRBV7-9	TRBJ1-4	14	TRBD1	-	CASSPGQPNEKLFF	TGTGCCAGCAGCCCGGGACAGCCTAATGAAAAACTGTTTTTT
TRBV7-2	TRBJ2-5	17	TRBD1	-	CASRPGQVFGFQETQYF	TGTGCCAGCAGGCCGGGACAGGTCTTCGGGTTCCAAGAGACCCAGTACTTC
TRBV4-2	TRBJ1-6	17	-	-	CASSQDTDSAYNSPLHF	TGTGCCAGCAGCCAAGATACAGATTCCGCCTATAATTCACCCCTCCACTTT